A selection of T cell receptor beta chains follows, all from one sample in a study of chemoradiotherapy in HPV16-positive cancers. Data came from immunoSEQ multiplex PCR; TCRdb stores just in-frame clones and leaves some out. The repertoire includes some 4,000 clones, 91% of them detected once, and around 4.2% sits in the top ten. The sample here was tumor tissue, taken from a patient who underwent chemoradiotherapy. The source is a human donor with HPV-associated anogenital cancer. CDR3s include the opening cysteine and the closing phenylalanine or tryptophan. Each record gives: D gene, J gene, clone size, V gene, CDR3 DNA, CDR3 protein. The D gene is left open where the match is weak. A row's size may be missing; if present it is once, few, many or a size class.

D gene: .; J gene: TRBJ1-5; clone size: .; V gene: TRBV6-5; CDR3 DNA: TGTGCCAGCAGCCAGTTCGGTGGGTTGAGGCCCCAGCATTTT; CDR3 protein: CASSQFGGLRPQHF
D gene: .; J gene: TRBJ2-7; clone size: .; V gene: TRBV7-2; CDR3 DNA: TGTGCCAGCAGCTCTCGACTGGTTAGCTCCTACGAGCAGTACTTC; CDR3 protein: CASSSRLVSSYEQYF
D gene: TRBD1; J gene: TRBJ1-2; clone size: .; V gene: TRBV28; CDR3 DNA: TGTGCCAGCAGTTTGGAACAGGGGTGGTATGGCTACACCTTC; CDR3 protein: CASSLEQGWYGYTF
D gene: .; J gene: TRBJ2-5; clone size: .; V gene: TRBV7-2; CDR3 DNA: TGTGCCAGCAGCCTAGGGCCGACCGGAGGAGAGACCCAGTACTTC; CDR3 protein: CASSLGPTGGETQYF
D gene: .; J gene: TRBJ1-3; clone size: .; V gene: TRBV7-9; CDR3 DNA: TGTGCCAGCAGCCTCCGGGGACCTCTATATTCCTCTGGAAACACCATATATTTT; CDR3 protein: CASSLRGPLYSSGNTIYF
D gene: .; J gene: TRBJ1-4; clone size: .; V gene: TRBV29-1; CDR3 DNA: TGCAGCGCCCTGGGTGGTAATGAAAAACTGTTTTTT; CDR3 protein: CSALGGNEKLFF
D gene: .; J gene: TRBJ2-7; clone size: .; V gene: TRBV9; CDR3 DNA: TGTGCCAGCAGCGTAGGGCAGGAGGGCGAGCAGTACTTC; CDR3 protein: CASSVGQEGEQYF
D gene: .; J gene: TRBJ2-7; clone size: .; V gene: TRBV27; CDR3 DNA: TGTGCCAGCAGTTTAGATTGGAGGGGGGGCGAGCAGTACTTC; CDR3 protein: CASSLDWRGGEQYF
D gene: .; J gene: TRBJ1-1; clone size: .; V gene: TRBV25-1; CDR3 DNA: TGTGCCAGCACTCTTCAGGGCCTGAACACTGAAGCTTTCTTT; CDR3 protein: CASTLQGLNTEAFF
D gene: .; J gene: TRBJ1-1; clone size: .; V gene: TRBV5-4; CDR3 DNA: TGTGCCAGCAGACAGGTTACGGGTGAAGCTTTCTTT; CDR3 protein: CASRQVTGEAFF
D gene: TRBD1; J gene: TRBJ1-5; clone size: .; V gene: TRBV7-2; CDR3 DNA: TGTGCCAGCAGCACACAGGGGGGAACGAATCAGCCCCAGCATTTT; CDR3 protein: CASSTQGGTNQPQHF
D gene: .; J gene: TRBJ1-1; clone size: .; V gene: TRBV23-1; CDR3 DNA: TGCGCCAGCAGTCAAAGGGACTTAATGAACACTGAAGCTTTCTTT; CDR3 protein: CASSQRDLMNTEAFF
D gene: TRBD2; J gene: TRBJ2-2; clone size: .; V gene: TRBV7-2; CDR3 DNA: TGTGCCAGCAGCTTAGCTTACAAGCGGGGGGGCCGTGGCGGGGAGCTGTTTTTT; CDR3 protein: CASSLAYKRGGRGGELFF
D gene: .; J gene: TRBJ1-2; clone size: .; V gene: TRBV6-6; CDR3 DNA: TGTGCCAGCAGTTACGCCGGGCTTAACTATGGCTACACCTTC; CDR3 protein: CASSYAGLNYGYTF
D gene: .; J gene: TRBJ1-3; clone size: .; V gene: TRBV6-1; CDR3 DNA: TGTGCCAGCAGTTGGACAGAGGGAAACACCATATATTTT; CDR3 protein: CASSWTEGNTIYF
D gene: TRBD2; J gene: TRBJ2-5; clone size: .; V gene: TRBV28; CDR3 DNA: TGTGCCAGCAGTTTGGGGAGGGTGGCAGAGACCCAGTACTTC; CDR3 protein: CASSLGRVAETQYF
D gene: .; J gene: TRBJ1-2; clone size: few; V gene: TRBV2; CDR3 DNA: TGTGCCAGCACTTTGGGACGGCTTGGCTACACCTTC; CDR3 protein: CASTLGRLGYTF
D gene: .; J gene: TRBJ1-5; clone size: .; V gene: TRBV6-1; CDR3 DNA: TGTGCCAGCAGTGAAGCGCCAGGGCAACAGCCCCAGCATTTT; CDR3 protein: CASSEAPGQQPQHF
D gene: TRBD1; J gene: TRBJ2-7; clone size: .; V gene: TRBV28; CDR3 DNA: TGTGCCAGCATGGGACAGGAGCTCTACGAGCAGTACTTC; CDR3 protein: CASMGQELYEQYF
D gene: TRBD1; J gene: TRBJ2-7; clone size: .; V gene: TRBV9; CDR3 DNA: TGTGCCAGCAGCGTAGATGGGGCAGGGGGCATGTACGAGCAGTACTTC; CDR3 protein: CASSVDGAGGMYEQYF
D gene: .; J gene: TRBJ2-7; clone size: once; V gene: TRBV7-9; CDR3 DNA: TGTGCCAGCAGCCCGCGACCGGCCCATGGGGATTACGAGCAGTACTTC; CDR3 protein: CASSPRPAHGDYEQYF
D gene: .; J gene: TRBJ2-5; clone size: .; V gene: TRBV5-1; CDR3 DNA: TGCGCCAGCAGCAGGGACCGAGAGACCCAGTACTTC; CDR3 protein: CASSRDRETQYF
D gene: .; J gene: TRBJ1-2; clone size: few; V gene: TRBV7-3; CDR3 DNA: TGTGCCAGCAGCCCCAGCTTGGCAGGGGCATCTACCTTC; CDR3 protein: CASSPSLAGASTF
D gene: TRBD1; J gene: TRBJ2-7; clone size: .; V gene: TRBV7-6; CDR3 DNA: TGTGCCAGCAGCCGGGGACAGGGGGACGACGAGCAGTACTTC; CDR3 protein: CASSRGQGDDEQYF
D gene: .; J gene: TRBJ1-4; clone size: .; V gene: TRBV19; CDR3 DNA: TGTGCCAGTAGTATAGGCAACAGTAGAGAAAAACTGTTTTTT; CDR3 protein: CASSIGNSREKLFF
D gene: .; J gene: TRBJ1-5; clone size: .; V gene: TRBV27; CDR3 DNA: TGTGCCTCGCGTGGGGGGGTCAATCAGCCCCAGCATTTT; CDR3 protein: CASRGGVNQPQHF
D gene: TRBD1; J gene: TRBJ2-1; clone size: .; V gene: TRBV11-2; CDR3 DNA: TGTGCCAGCACCACGACAGGGGGTTCCTACAATGAGCAGTTCTTC; CDR3 protein: CASTTTGGSYNEQFF
D gene: .; J gene: TRBJ2-1; clone size: .; V gene: TRBV4-2; CDR3 DNA: TGTGCCAGCAGCCAAGCCGTCCAGGGGGGCCCCCAACAGGGGCAGTTCTTC; CDR3 protein: CASSQAVQGGPQQGQFF
D gene: TRBD1; J gene: TRBJ1-2; clone size: few; V gene: TRBV13; CDR3 DNA: TGTGCCAGCAGCTTAAGACAGGGGGCGATGGGTGGCTACACCTTC; CDR3 protein: CASSLRQGAMGGYTF
D gene: .; J gene: TRBJ2-3; clone size: .; V gene: TRBV6-1; CDR3 DNA: TGTGCCAGCAGTGTACAGGGTCCACACACCAAAGATACGCAGTATTTT; CDR3 protein: CASSVQGPHTKDTQYF
D gene: .; J gene: TRBJ2-7; clone size: .; V gene: TRBV7-2; CDR3 DNA: .; CDR3 protein: CASSFGPGGYEQYF
D gene: .; J gene: TRBJ1-2; clone size: once; V gene: TRBV6-5; CDR3 DNA: TGTGCCAGCAGCCGGGGCCCTGCGGACTACACCTTC; CDR3 protein: CASSRGPADYTF
D gene: .; J gene: TRBJ1-2; clone size: once; V gene: TRBV19; CDR3 DNA: TGTGCCAGTACCCAACTAACTAACTATGGCTACACCTTC; CDR3 protein: CASTQLTNYGYTF
D gene: .; J gene: TRBJ2-6; clone size: .; V gene: TRBV5-1; CDR3 DNA: TGCGCCAGCAGACAGAAGGAGACGGCTGGGGCCAACGTCCTGACTTTC; CDR3 protein: CASRQKETAGANVLTF
D gene: .; J gene: TRBJ1-6; clone size: .; V gene: TRBV5-1; CDR3 DNA: TGCGCCAGCAGTCCGGGGGCTATCTCCTATAATTCACCCCTCCACTTT; CDR3 protein: CASSPGAISYNSPLHF
D gene: .; J gene: TRBJ2-7; clone size: .; V gene: TRBV7-2; CDR3 DNA: TGTGCCAGCAGCTTACGGCGACAGAGCGAGCAGTACTTC; CDR3 protein: CASSLRRQSEQYF
D gene: TRBD1; J gene: TRBJ2-3; clone size: .; V gene: TRBV2; CDR3 DNA: TGTGCAGTGGACAGGGTGGGGACAGATACGCAGTATTTT; CDR3 protein: CAVDRVGTDTQYF
D gene: .; J gene: TRBJ2-2; clone size: .; V gene: TRBV11-1; CDR3 DNA: TGTGCCAGCAGCTTACTCGTCTCCACCGGGGAGCTGTTTTTT; CDR3 protein: CASSLLVSTGELFF
D gene: TRBD1; J gene: TRBJ1-1; clone size: .; V gene: TRBV9; CDR3 DNA: TGTGCCAGCAGCGAACTGACAGGGTCAGGGGGTGAAGCTTTCTTT; CDR3 protein: CASSELTGSGGEAFF
D gene: .; J gene: TRBJ2-5; clone size: .; V gene: TRBV20-1; CDR3 DNA: TGCAGCGTCGAATTAGGGACCCAGTACTTC; CDR3 protein: CSVELGTQYF
D gene: TRBD1; J gene: TRBJ1-2; clone size: .; V gene: TRBV5-3; CDR3 DNA: TGTGCCAGACCCATGCCAGGGGGGCCCTATGGCTACACCTTC; CDR3 protein: CARPMPGGPYGYTF
D gene: TRBD1; J gene: TRBJ2-3; clone size: .; V gene: TRBV6-5; CDR3 DNA: TGTGCCAGCAGGTGGGGACAGGGGGAGACAGATACGCAGTATTTT; CDR3 protein: CASRWGQGETDTQYF
D gene: .; J gene: TRBJ1-3; clone size: once; V gene: TRBV9; CDR3 DNA: TGTGCCAGCTCCGGGGGGCTTGGGGCTGGAAACACCATATATTTT; CDR3 protein: CASSGGLGAGNTIYF
D gene: TRBD1; J gene: TRBJ1-6; clone size: .; V gene: TRBV5-6; CDR3 DNA: TGTGCCAGCAGCCCAGACAGGGGAAATAATTCACCCCTCCACTTT; CDR3 protein: CASSPDRGNNSPLHF
D gene: .; J gene: TRBJ2-6; clone size: .; V gene: TRBV30; CDR3 DNA: TGTGCCTGGAGCTTCCTTGGTGGGGCCAACGTCCTGACTTTC; CDR3 protein: CAWSFLGGANVLTF
D gene: .; J gene: TRBJ2-5; clone size: .; V gene: TRBV7-7; CDR3 DNA: TGTGCCAGCAGCTCGACTAGACTGGCGGAGACCCAGTACTTC; CDR3 protein: CASSSTRLAETQYF
D gene: .; J gene: TRBJ1-5; clone size: .; V gene: TRBV18; CDR3 DNA: TGTGCCAGCTCACCAGGGGCAGCTCGGCCCCAGCATTTT; CDR3 protein: CASSPGAARPQHF
D gene: .; J gene: TRBJ1-1; clone size: .; V gene: TRBV6-5; CDR3 DNA: TGTGCCAGCAGCACTATGAACACTGAAGCTTTCTTT; CDR3 protein: CASSTMNTEAFF
D gene: .; J gene: TRBJ2-1; clone size: .; V gene: TRBV7-3; CDR3 DNA: TGTGCCAGCAGCTCTTCTAATTACAATGAGCAGTTCTTC; CDR3 protein: CASSSSNYNEQFF
D gene: .; J gene: TRBJ2-4; clone size: once; V gene: TRBV19; CDR3 DNA: TGTGCCAGTACCGACACGGTATCGGCCAAAAACATTCAGTACTTC; CDR3 protein: CASTDTVSAKNIQYF
D gene: .; J gene: TRBJ2-5; clone size: .; V gene: TRBV18; CDR3 DNA: TGTGCCAGCACCCCAGGGCGGCAACGGGAGACCCAGTACTTC; CDR3 protein: CASTPGRQRETQYF
D gene: .; J gene: TRBJ2-2; clone size: .; V gene: TRBV7-2; CDR3 DNA: TGTGCCAGCAGCCTCCGACGAGGAGCGAACACCGGGGAGCTGTTTTTT; CDR3 protein: CASSLRRGANTGELFF
D gene: .; J gene: TRBJ2-7; clone size: .; V gene: TRBV19; CDR3 DNA: TGTGCCAGTAGTATAGATTGTTGTAGTTGGGGAACCTACTTC; CDR3 protein: CASSIDCCSWGTYF